This T cell receptor (beta chain) was identified during a study of T cells in Graves' hyperthyroidism and ophthalmopathy. The CDR3 covers 16 residues. Trimming at V came to 0 bases and at J to 4 bases, leaving 4 bases not matched to a gene. The germline gives CDR1 SGHRS, CDR2 YFSETQ. RNA transcripts gave rise to amplified TCR beta CDR3 regions. An initial round of RT-PCR targeting the TCR CDR3 relied on the HTBI primer set. Each CDR3 protein gets one entry after TCRdb re-called the multiplex PCR reads with MiXCR. The table has about 610,000 distinct CDR3 sequences, roughly 16% seen once. The sample comprised blood. This sequence joins TRBV5-1 and TRBJ2-2; TRBD2 agrees at 9 bases. The clonotype was recovered from a woman in her 40s with Graves' ophthalmopathy. The CDR3 coding sequence is TGCGCCAGCAGCTTGGCCGGCGGGAGGGGCACCGGGGAGCTGTTTTTT. It translates to CASSLAGGRGTGELFF. The full variable domain, with the rest looked up from reference TRBV5-1 and TRBJ2-2, is KAGVTQTPRYLIKTRGQQVTLSCSPISGHRSVSWYQQTPGQGLQFLFEYFSETQRNKGNFPGRFSGRQFSNSRSEMNVSTLELGDSALYLCASSLAGGRGTGELFFGEGSRLTVL.